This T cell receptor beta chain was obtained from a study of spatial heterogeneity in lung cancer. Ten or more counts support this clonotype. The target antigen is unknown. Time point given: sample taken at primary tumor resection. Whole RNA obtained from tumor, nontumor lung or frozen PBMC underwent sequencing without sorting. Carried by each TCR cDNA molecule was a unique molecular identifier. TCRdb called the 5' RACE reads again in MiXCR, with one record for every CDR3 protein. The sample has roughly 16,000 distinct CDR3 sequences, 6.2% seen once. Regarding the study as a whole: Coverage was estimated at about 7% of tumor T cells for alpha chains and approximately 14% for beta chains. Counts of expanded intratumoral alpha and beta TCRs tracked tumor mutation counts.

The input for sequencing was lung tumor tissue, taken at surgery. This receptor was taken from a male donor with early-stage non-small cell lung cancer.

The CDR3 loop reads CASSLNREPQETQYF. The CDR3, as DNA: TGTGCCAGCAGCTTAAACCGGGAGCCACAAGAGACCCAGTACTTC. The chain is built from TRBV7-2 and TRBJ2-5, with a tentative D call TRBD2 (6 bases). Trimming left V 2 bases short and J 2 bases short, with 12 bases between. This CDR3 comprises 15 residues. Germline loops: CDR1 SGHTA, CDR2 FQGNSA.